These 28 T cell receptor beta chains were all obtained from the same sample, sequenced in a study of cytomegalovirus exposure and HLA in healthy donors. Repertoires were generated with immunoSEQ multiplex PCR, while TCRdb's copy carries only in-frame clones and drops some. The data show more than 95,000 clones, 70% to 90% seen once. Sequencing was done on a sample of PBMCs. All receptors come from a woman between 18 and 29 years old in good health and CMV-seronegative.

J is TRBJ1-3 and V is TRBV7-2, with D possibly TRBD1 on 5 matching bases. The CDR3 is 15 amino acids. Trimming took 8 bases from V and 0 from J, leaving 14 bases between them. Germline loops: CDR1 SGHTA, CDR2 FQGNSA. DNA of the CDR3: TGTGCCAGCTTCTCCGGGGGGAGCTCTGGAAACACCATATATTTT. This encodes CASFSGGSSGNTIYF. Drawing the rest from reference TRBV7-2 and TRBJ1-3, the complete variable domain is GAGVSQSPSNKVTEKGKDVELRCDPISGHTALYWYRQSLGQGLEFLIYFQGNSAPDKSGLPSDRFSAERTGGSVSTLTIQRTQQEDSAVYLCASFSGGSSGNTIYFGEGSWLTVV.

This chain joins TRBV6-6 and TRBJ2-7, with 9 bases identical to TRBD2. Germline V gene data show CDR1 as MNHNY and CDR2 as SVGAGI (reference sequence). The CDR3 extends over 14 amino acids. J gave up 6 bases and V 4 bases, and 7 bases lay outside the gene matches. CDR3 sequence: CASSFVPAGGEQYF. DNA for the CDR3: TGTGCCAGCAGTTTCGTACCAGCGGGAGGCGAGCAGTACTTC.

This rearrangement joins TRBV7-9 to TRBJ1-4, with 7 positions matching TRBD1. This CDR3 region has 15 residues. The germline V gene encodes CDR1 SEHNR and CDR2 FQNEAQ (reference sequence). Trimming at V came to 1 base and at J to 8 bases, leaving 7 bases not matched to a gene. The CDR3 is CASSLVRGLEEKLFF. The CDR3 nucleotides read TGTGCCAGCAGCTTAGTAAGGGGGCTGGAGGAAAAACTGTTTTTT.

The J gene is TRBJ1-1, the V gene TRBV5-5, with 7 bases lining up with TRBD1. Germline V gene data show CDR1 as SGHKS and CDR2 as YYEKEE (reference sequence). The ends lost 4 bases at V and 5 bases at J; junction bases unmatched: 11. CDR3 length equals 15 residues. The CDR3: CASSADNRGGTEAFF. CDR3 nucleotides: TGTGCCAGCAGCGCAGATAACAGGGGTGGGACTGAAGCTTTCTTT.

The chain has TRBV6-1 and TRBJ2-5, with a tentative D call TRBD2 (6 bases). Trimming took 3 bases from V and 5 from J, leaving 13 bases between them. This CDR3 has 14 amino acids. The V gene's germline CDR1 is MNHNS and CDR2 SASEGT. The CDR3 nucleotides read TGTGCCAGCAGTGATGGGGCGGGGAGGGAGACCCAGTACTTC. It is translated as CASSDGAGRETQYF.

The chain has TRBV7-2 and TRBJ2-5; D may be TRBD2 (5 bases). V lost 5 bases, J lost 3 bases, and 10 bases lay in between. CDR1 is SGHTA, CDR2 FQGNSA, per germline. CDR3 length: 13 residues. This CDR3 is CASSLLDEETQYF. Here the CDR3 DNA reads TGTGCCAGCAGCCTACTAGATGAAGAGACCCAGTACTTC.

This clone was observed once. The gene calls are TRBV28 and TRBJ1-2; D is ambiguous. With 8 bases removed from V and 2 bases from J, the gap between germline ends came to 6 bases. CDR1 and CDR2 (germline): MDHEN, SYDVKM. This CDR3 contains 11 residues. The CDR3: CASGRNYGYTF. The DNA of the CDR3 is TGTGCCAGCGGCAGGAACTATGGCTACACCTTC.

The chain has TRBV28 and TRBJ1-1; TRBD1 might be the D (5 bases). V lost 5 bases and J 1 base, leaving 11 bases between the germline ends. The CDR3 sequence is 14 residues long. CDR1 is MDHEN and CDR2 is SYDVKM in the germline V gene. Here the CDR3 DNA reads TGTGCCAGCAGTGGGGGGACGGGGAACACTGAAGCTTTCTTT. Encoded protein: CASSGGTGNTEAFF.

This clone was found once. The genes are TRBV27 and TRBJ2-1; the D gene is possibly TRBD2 (5 bases). V was shortened by 2 bases and J by 1 base, with 9 bases between the two germline ends. This CDR3 is 15 amino acids long. CDR1 is MNHEY, CDR2 SMNVEV, per germline (reference sequence). The CDR3 loop is CASSLTSWSYNEQFF. The CDR3 DNA reads as TGTGCCAGCAGTTTAACTAGTTGGTCCTACAATGAGCAGTTCTTC.

V is TRBV27 and J is TRBJ2-7; no clear D. The CDR3 loop spans 12 amino acids. Germline V gene data show CDR1 as MNHEY and CDR2 as SMNVEV (reference sequence). V was trimmed by 4 bases and J by 0 bases, leaving 4 bases between them. In nucleotides, the CDR3 is TGTGCCAGCAGTTCGAGCTCCTACGAGCAGTACTTC. It yields the protein CASSSSSYEQYF.

The chain is built from TRBV7-3 and TRBJ2-3; 7 nucleotides align to TRBD2. Trimming at V came to 1 base and at J to 5 bases, leaving 9 bases not matched to a gene. The CDR3 length is 16 residues. Germline-derived CDR1 and CDR2 are SGHTA and FQGTGA. The CDR3 reads CASSLNSGAGGDTQYF. The CDR3 DNA reads as TGTGCCAGCAGCTTAAACAGCGGGGCCGGGGGAGATACGCAGTATTTT.

The V call is TRBV28, the J call TRBJ2-5, with 7 bases lining up with TRBD2. Germline V gene data show CDR1 as MDHEN and CDR2 as SYDVKM. This CDR3 spans 16 amino acids. J lost 5 bases, V lost 1 base, and 10 bases had no gene match. CDR3 DNA: TGTGCCAGCAGTTTATTGGGGGGAGGGCCTGATGAGACCCAGTACTTC. Translating it yields CASSLLGGGPDETQYF.

The rearrangement joins TRBV6-5 to TRBJ2-3, with 7 bases fitting TRBD1. Germline values: CDR1 MNHEY, CDR2 SVGAGI. J gave up 1 base and V 4 bases, and 5 bases lay outside the gene matches. This CDR3 spans 15 amino acids. CDR3 in DNA: TGTGCCAGCAGTTTACTCCAGGGGGGCACAGATACGCAGTATTTT. This translates into CASSLLQGGTDTQYF.

The rearrangement joins TRBV5-1 to TRBJ1-3; TRBD1 agrees at 9 bases. The germline V gene has CDR1 SGHRS and CDR2 YFSETQ. The V gene end was trimmed by 4 bases and the J gene end by 0 bases; junction bases not matched to a gene: 11. The CDR3 covers 18 residues. The chain's CDR3 is CASSLQGQGPFSGNTIYF. The CDR3 bases are TGCGCCAGCAGCCTACAGGGACAGGGACCCTTCTCTGGAAACACCATATATTTT.

The gene calls are TRBV6-1 and TRBJ2-5; tentatively, D is TRBD1 (5 bases). Germline loops: CDR1 MNHNS, CDR2 SASEGT. V gave up 8 bases and J gave up 5 bases, with 15 bases separating them. The CDR3 totals 13 residues. The CDR3: CASLKGWGETQYF. The CDR3 coding sequence is TGTGCCAGCCTAAAGGGTTGGGGCGAGACCCAGTACTTC.

The chain joins TRBV10-1 to TRBJ2-5; 9 nucleotides match TRBD2. CDR1 is WNHNN and CDR2 is SYGVQD in the germline V gene (reference sequence). Germline trimming cut 6 bases from V and 2 bases from J; bases unmatched to any gene: 16. The CDR3 contains 18 residues. The CDR3 DNA follows: TGCGCCAGCAGCTCCGGAGAAGCGCTAGCGGGGAAGCAAGAGACCCAGTACTTC. Translating it yields CASSSGEALAGKQETQYF.

The rearrangement links TRBV10-2 to TRBJ1-1, with D possibly TRBD1 on 5 matching bases. The CDR3 length is 13 residues. The V gene's germline CDR1 is WSHSY and CDR2 SAAADI. The V gene lost 6 bases and the J gene lost 8 bases, with 16 bases spanning the gap. CDR3 sequence reads: CASRPNDRLEAFF. In DNA form, the CDR3 reads TGCGCCAGCAGACCAAACGACAGACTCGAAGCTTTCTTT.

The gene calls are TRBV7-2 and TRBJ2-1, with 7 bases that match TRBD2. The V gene's germline CDR1 is SGHTA and CDR2 FQGNSA. V lost 1 base and J lost 7; bases outside the gene matches: 7. The CDR3 covers 15 residues. The CDR3 spells CASSLGGLPTNEQFF. CDR3 coding DNA: TGTGCCAGCAGCTTAGGGGGACTACCCACGAATGAGCAGTTCTTC.

This clone was seen just once. The chain links TRBV7-9 to TRBJ1-1; D ambiguous. Germline CDR1 is SEHNR and CDR2 is FQNEAQ (reference sequence). This CDR3 is built from 12 residues. The V gene lost 5 bases and the J gene lost 4 bases, with 8 bases spanning the gap. This CDR3 reads CASSARGTEAFF. The CDR3 region has the DNA TGTGCCAGCAGCGCCCGAGGCACTGAAGCTTTCTTT.

The chain couples TRBV4-3 to TRBJ1-2; a weak D match, TRBD1 (6 bases). From germline, CDR1 is LGHNA and CDR2 YSLEER. Trimming cost V 4 bases and J 5 bases, with 17 bases left between them. The CDR3 has 15 residues. CDR3 residues: CASSRTWERGYGYTF. In DNA form, the CDR3 reads TGCGCCAGCAGCCGCACCTGGGAAAGGGGGTATGGCTACACCTTC.

The chain carries TRBV11-2 and TRBJ2-1, with D hard to call. V lost 1 base, J lost 7 bases, and 8 bases lay in between. This CDR3 contains 13 residues. Germline-derived CDR1 and CDR2 are SGHAT and FQNNGV. DNA for the CDR3: TGTGCCAGCAGCTTAGGTCGGTCGAATGAGCAGTTCTTC. It codes for CASSLGRSNEQFF.

The chain combines TRBV9 with TRBJ2-3, with TRBD2 matching 12 bases. The CDR3 runs 17 residues. Germline CDR1 and CDR2: SGDLS and YYNGEE. The trim removed 4 bases at V and 4 bases at J, leaving 10 bases unmatched. The CDR3 DNA follows: TGTGCCAGCAGCCGACTCACTAGCGGGGGGCCCGCAGATACGCAGTATTTT. This translates into CASSRLTSGGPADTQYF.

The chain joins TRBV9 to TRBJ2-3; a weak D match, TRBD2 (5 bases). Per germline, CDR1 SGDLS and CDR2 YYNGEE. V was clipped by 4 bases and J by 3 bases, with 15 bases between them. The CDR3 consists of 15 residues. CDR3 region: CASSTRPEATDTQYF. As DNA, the CDR3 is TGTGCCAGCAGCACCCGACCGGAGGCTACAGATACGCAGTATTTT.

The chain couples TRBV28 to TRBJ1-2; no clear D. V was pared by 5 bases and J by 7 bases, with 8 bases between. CDR1 and CDR2 from the germline V gene are MDHEN and SYDVKM. This CDR3 region has 11 residues. CDR3 nucleotides: TGTGCCAGCAGTGCCGGGGTTGGCTACACCTTC. Translation: CASSAGVGYTF.

The chain joins TRBV4-1 to TRBJ2-7, with TRBD1 as a possible D gene (6 bases). CDR3 length: 13 residues. Germline CDR1 reads MGHRA; CDR2 reads YSYEKL. V shed 0 bases and J shed 6 bases, with 9 bases lying between them. Written as DNA, the CDR3 is TGCGCCAGCAGCCAAGATCCAGGGGCCGAGCAGTACTTC. It yields the protein CASSQDPGAEQYF.

This CDR3 reads CASTPTSGSVETQYF. As DNA, the CDR3 is TGTGCCAGCACCCCCACTAGCGGGAGCGTAGAGACCCAGTACTTC. The V gene is TRBV7-9, the J gene TRBJ2-5; 11 bases map to TRBD2. V was clipped by 7 bases and J by 4 bases; unmatched bases: 8. The CDR3 is made up of 15 amino acids. The germline CDR1 and CDR2 sequences are SEHNR and FQNEAQ (reference sequence).

The chain is built from TRBV2 and TRBJ2-3, with 16 bases fitting TRBD2. This CDR3 spans 16 amino acids. Germline V gene lookup returns CDR1 SNHLY and CDR2 FYNNEI. Germline trimming cut 8 bases from V and 5 bases from J; bases unmatched to any gene: 7. This chain's CDR3 is CASGGTSGRARDTQYF. The CDR3, as DNA: TGTGCCAGCGGGGGGACTAGCGGGAGGGCCCGAGATACGCAGTATTTT.

The table lists this clone with a few counts. The chain recombines TRBV7-3 with TRBJ2-3; D is unresolved. Germline-derived CDR1 and CDR2 are SGHTA and FQGTGA. The CDR3 loop spans 13 amino acids. V was shortened by 3 bases and J by 5 bases, with 9 bases between the two germline ends. This CDR3 reads CASSFTTLDTQYF. The CDR3 DNA follows: TGTGCCAGCAGCTTTACTACCCTAGATACGCAGTATTTT.